This T cell receptor beta chain derives from a study of blood T cell repertoires in COVID-19. Data came from immunoSEQ multiplex PCR; TCRdb stores just in-frame clones and leaves some out. The table shows approximately 430,000 clones, with roughly 89% occurring only once. The CDR3 contains 15 residues. The V end lost 2 bases, the J end lost 10 bases, and 15 bases lay between the germline ends. Germline V gene data show CDR1 as MNHEY and CDR2 as SVGAGI. This TCR was sampled from a woman aged 25 to 39 with active or convalescent COVID-19. The sample comprised peripheral blood. The rearrangement uses TRBV6-5 and TRBJ1-6; TRBD1 is a possible D gene (6 bases). This CDR3 is CASSYGQGFGSPLHF. The CDR3 DNA reads as TGTGCCAGCAGTTACGGGCAGGGGTTCGGCTCACCCCTCCACTTT.